The present entry profiles one TCR beta chain with its context. In the authors' workflow: It was from reference gene primer amplification that nucleated cell counts were estimated. The method was immunoSEQ multiplex PCR; TCRdb's version includes in-frame clones alone and lacks a portion of them. V, J and clone size reflect that table, while D and trimming were determined from the DNA. In the table there are roughly 430,000 clones, over 75% of which are singletons. Which cohort a participant joined came from the clinical history participants gave. This sample is part of a study of blood T cell repertoires in COVID-19. Study background: Italy, Spain and the United States were the sources of the convalescent and acute COVID-19 samples. The cDNA or gDNA used as material had been derived from T cells, B-cell-depleted T cells, or PBMCs.

Germline loops: CDR1 SEHNR, CDR2 FQNEAQ (reference sequence). The CDR3 length is 16 residues. V lost 5 bases and J 4 bases, leaving 17 bases between the germline ends. This sequence joins TRBV7-9 and TRBJ1-4, with D tentatively TRBD1 (6 bases). The sample taken for sequencing was PBMCs or T cells enriched from blood (not recorded which). The receptor was isolated from a middle-aged woman with acute COVID-19. The CDR3 here is CASSDSPGVDNEKLFF. The CDR3 DNA reads TGTGCCAGCAGCGACAGCCCAGGGGTGGATAATGAAAAACTGTTTTTT. The full variable domain, in which reference TRBV7-9 and TRBJ1-4 provide the parts outside the CDR3, is DTGVSQNPRHKITKRGQNVTFRCDPISEHNRLYWYRQTLGQGPEFLTYFQNEAQLEKSRLLSDRFSAERPKGSFSTLEIQRTEQGDSAMYLCASSDSPGVDNEKLFFGSGTQLSVL.